The 20 T cell receptor beta chains in this list originate from one sample, sequenced in a study of T cell responses to AZD1222 COVID-19 vaccine. The protocol was immunoSEQ multiplex PCR, while the TCRdb copy is restricted to in-frame clones and leaves out a portion. This sample has 120,000 to 150,000 clones, with under 95% found just once. Sample: peripheral blood, taken on day 0 of AZD1222 vaccination. These TCRs come from an adult in good health.

The chain uses TRBV7-2 and TRBJ1-1; TRBD1 is a possible D gene (5 bases). The ends were cut back, 4 bases at V and 4 bases at J, with 19 bases in the middle. CDR1 and CDR2 (germline): SGHTA, FQGNSA. The CDR3 has 16 amino acids. The CDR3 bases are TGTGCCAGCAGCTCCCCGGAGGAAGGGGTAGGCACTGAAGCTTTCTTT. Amino acids: CASSSPEEGVGTEAFF.

V gene TRBV3-1 (or the pseudogene TRBV3-2) combines with J gene TRBJ2-7; 9 bases fit TRBD2. The CDR3 is 16 amino acids. Germline assignment: CDR1 LGHDT and CDR2 YNNKEL (reference sequence). V was clipped by 4 bases and J by 0 bases; unmatched bases: 7. The CDR3, as DNA: TGTGCCAGCAGCCGCCTACTAGCGGGTAGCTCCTACGAGCAGTACTTC. It encodes CASSRLLAGSSYEQYF.

The rearrangement uses TRBV11-3 and TRBJ1-6; the D is unclear. V dropped 1 base and J dropped 6 bases, with 4 bases sitting between them. The germline gives CDR1 SGHNT, CDR2 YENEEA. CDR3 length equals 13 residues. The DNA for the CDR3 is TGTGCCAGCAGCTTAGGTCCTAATTCACCCCTCCACTTT. Encoded protein: CASSLGPNSPLHF.

This clone was counted between two and nine times. The same CDR3 is also encoded by other DNA sequences in this sample. This chain uses TRBV3-1 (or the pseudogene TRBV3-2) with TRBJ1-2; 9 bases are shared with TRBD1. V lost 3 bases to trimming and J lost 8 bases; unmatched junction nucleotides: 7. The CDR3 runs to 14 residues. From germline, CDR1 is LGHDT and CDR2 YNNKEL (reference sequence). This CDR3 reads CASSQQQGAGGYTF. The CDR3 DNA reads as TGTGCCAGCAGCCAGCAACAGGGGGCTGGGGGCTACACCTTC.

The chain carries TRBV29-1 and TRBJ1-2; D gene unclear. The germline V and J ends were trimmed by 4 bases and 0 bases, with 6 bases remaining between them. The V gene's germline CDR1 is SQVTM and CDR2 ANQGSEA. The CDR3 runs to 12 residues. CDR3 sequence (DNA): TGCAGCGTTGTTAAGGCTAACTATGGCTACACCTTC. Translating gives CSVVKANYGYTF.

The genes are TRBV18 and TRBJ2-1, with 7 bases aligning to TRBD2. The CDR3 runs to 15 residues. Germline CDR1 KGHSH, CDR2 LQKENI. V dropped 2 bases and J dropped 3; count of bases not matched to a gene: 4. CDR3 nucleotides: TGTGCCAGCTCACCAAGTGGGGGGGGCTACAATGAGCAGTTCTTC. Translating gives CASSPSGGGYNEQFF.

V is TRBV12-5 and J is TRBJ2-1; D gene unclear. Germline values: CDR1 LGHNT, CDR2 FRNRAP. V lost 4 bases and J lost 5, with 12 bases in between. The CDR3 spans 14 residues. The CDR3 sequence: CASGSDGYNNEQFF. The CDR3 coding sequence is TGTGCTAGTGGTTCGGACGGGTATAACAATGAGCAGTTCTTC.

The chain carries TRBV6-6 and TRBJ2-1; TRBD2 aligns across 7 bases. CDR1 is MNHNY, CDR2 SVGAGI, per germline (reference sequence). After removal of 7 bases from V and 1 base from J, the junction contained 4 bases not matched to a gene. There are 14 residues in the CDR3. The CDR3 sequence is CASKGGLSYNEQFF. The CDR3 DNA is TGTGCCAGCAAGGGAGGGCTTTCCTACAATGAGCAGTTCTTC.

The V gene is TRBV6-1, the J gene TRBJ1-5; D ambiguous. Deletions cut 3 bases from V and 2 bases from J, with 8 bases between. The CDR3 runs 14 residues. Germline V gene lookup returns CDR1 MNHNS and CDR2 SASEGT. The CDR3 DNA follows: TGTGCCAGCAGTGACCTTTTGGGCAATCAGCCCCAGCATTTT. Residues: CASSDLLGNQPQHF.

This chain connects TRBV30 to TRBJ1-6, with D unresolved. CDR3 length equals 15 residues. V lost 1 base and J 8 bases, leaving 15 bases between the germline ends. CDR1 and CDR2 from the germline V gene are GTSNPN and SVGIG (reference sequence). This chain's CDR3 is CAWSGKGPGDSPLHF. The CDR3 DNA sequence: TGTGCCTGGAGTGGGAAGGGCCCCGGGGATTCACCCCTCCACTTT.

The count of this clone is one. This rearrangement joins TRBV3-1 (or the pseudogene TRBV3-2) to TRBJ2-3, with 8 bases lining up with TRBD1. From germline, CDR1 is LGHDT and CDR2 YNNKEL (reference sequence). The CDR3 is 17 residues long. With V trimmed by 1 base and J by 1 base, 7 bases remained unmatched. In DNA, the CDR3 is TGTGCCAGCAGCCAAGTGCCCAGGGGGCTTCGCACAGATACGCAGTATTTT. The encoded protein is CASSQVPRGLRTDTQYF.

J is TRBJ2-6 and V is TRBV5-1; no clear D gene. V dropped 3 bases and J dropped 2 bases, with 12 bases sitting between them. The CDR3 is 16 residues long. Germline CDR1 and CDR2: SGHRS and YFSETQ. The chain's CDR3 is CASSWNARAGANVLTF. CDR3 nucleotides: TGCGCCAGCAGCTGGAATGCTAGGGCTGGGGCCAACGTCCTGACTTTC.

This chain links TRBV6-2 or TRBV6-3 with TRBJ2-2; no clear D gene. The germline V gene has CDR1 MNHEY and CDR2 SVGEGT. The CDR3 contains 15 residues. Trimming removed 4 bases from V and 4 bases from J, with 13 bases in between. This CDR3 is CASSFETASTGELFF. DNA of the CDR3: TGTGCCAGCAGTTTTGAGACGGCGAGCACCGGGGAGCTGTTTTTT.

The genes are TRBV2 and TRBJ2-7, with D perhaps TRBD1 (6 bases). The germline V and J ends were trimmed by 6 bases and 2 bases, with 17 bases remaining between them. The germline V gene encodes CDR1 SNHLY and CDR2 FYNNEI. This CDR3 is 15 amino acids long. CDR3 in amino acids: CASRDSGAWTYEQYF. In DNA form, the CDR3 reads TGTGCCAGCAGAGATTCAGGGGCATGGACCTACGAGCAGTACTTC.

The chain is built from TRBV7-3 and TRBJ2-1, with 10 positions matching TRBD2. The ends lost 4 bases at V and 5 bases at J; junction bases unmatched: 11. This CDR3 contains 17 residues. Germline V gene sequence: CDR1 SGHTA, CDR2 FQGTGA. The CDR3 DNA reads as TGTGCCAGCAGCTCTCAGTTACTAGCGGGGAAGGACAATGAGCAGTTCTTC. Protein: CASSSQLLAGKDNEQFF.

V gene TRBV2 combines with J gene TRBJ2-5; D might be TRBD2 (7 bases). The V end was cut by 6 bases, the J end by 5 bases, with 16 bases between. The germline gives CDR1 SNHLY, CDR2 FYNNEI. The CDR3 spans 14 residues. The CDR3 loop reads CASSWGGARETQYF. The CDR3 region has the DNA TGTGCCAGCAGCTGGGGGGGGGCAAGGGAGACCCAGTACTTC.

The V gene is TRBV5-1, the J gene TRBJ1-1; weak D call: TRBD1 (6 bases). Trimming shortened V by 1 base and J by 3 bases, and 13 bases separated the two germline ends. CDR3 size: 15 residues. Germline-derived CDR1 and CDR2 are SGHRS and YFSETQ. The CDR3 loop reads CASSLMGAMDTEAFF. CDR3 coding DNA: TGCGCCAGCAGCTTGATGGGGGCGATGGACACTGAAGCTTTCTTT.

The V and J genes are TRBV6-6 and TRBJ2-7; 13 nucleotides match TRBD2. The CDR3 consists of 19 residues. J gave up 1 base and V 5 bases, and 14 bases lay outside the gene matches. Germline CDR1 reads MNHNY; CDR2 reads SVGAGI (reference sequence). The CDR3 nucleotides are TGTGCCAGCAGTCCAAAAAAGAGCGGACTAGCGGGGGCGTCCTACGAGCAGTACTTC. Translating gives CASSPKKSGLAGASYEQYF.

V and J are TRBV9 and TRBJ2-7; TRBD1 or TRBD2 may be the D gene (5 bases each). The CDR3 has 15 amino acids. The V end was cut by 0 bases, the J end by 3 bases, with 13 bases between. The germline gives CDR1 SGDLS, CDR2 YYNGEE. CDR3 sequence (DNA): TGTGCCAGCAGCGTAGCTACGGGACGAAACTACGAGCAGTACTTC. It yields the protein CASSVATGRNYEQYF.

This rearrangement joins TRBV5-1 to TRBJ1-2; D ambiguous. Trimming removed 3 bases from V and 2 bases from J, with 20 bases in between. The germline V gene encodes CDR1 SGHRS and CDR2 YFSETQ. This CDR3 is 17 amino acids long. The CDR3 sequence: CASSYGKGQTLNYGYTF. The CDR3, as DNA: TGCGCCAGCAGCTATGGTAAAGGGCAGACTTTAAACTATGGCTACACCTTC.